Here is one T cell receptor beta chain with its context. Assay used: immunoSEQ multiplex PCR; TCRdb lists only in-frame clones, some missing. The sample contains 200,000 or so clones, roughly four fifths of which appear only once. The sample belongs to a study of blood T cell repertoires in COVID-19. Germline CDR1 is WSHSY and CDR2 is SAAADI. The germline V and J ends were trimmed by 2 bases and 8 bases, with 12 bases remaining between them. CDR3 length: 13 amino acids. This TCR was recovered from a woman in her 50s who had been exposed to COVID-19. Sequences were obtained from PBMCs or T cells enriched from blood (not recorded which). The chain has TRBV10-2 and TRBJ1-2, with D tentatively TRBD1 (5 bases). The DNA of the CDR3 is TGCGCCAGCAGTGAGAGGTCCGGGGGAGGCTACACCTTC. Amino acids: CASSERSGGGYTF.